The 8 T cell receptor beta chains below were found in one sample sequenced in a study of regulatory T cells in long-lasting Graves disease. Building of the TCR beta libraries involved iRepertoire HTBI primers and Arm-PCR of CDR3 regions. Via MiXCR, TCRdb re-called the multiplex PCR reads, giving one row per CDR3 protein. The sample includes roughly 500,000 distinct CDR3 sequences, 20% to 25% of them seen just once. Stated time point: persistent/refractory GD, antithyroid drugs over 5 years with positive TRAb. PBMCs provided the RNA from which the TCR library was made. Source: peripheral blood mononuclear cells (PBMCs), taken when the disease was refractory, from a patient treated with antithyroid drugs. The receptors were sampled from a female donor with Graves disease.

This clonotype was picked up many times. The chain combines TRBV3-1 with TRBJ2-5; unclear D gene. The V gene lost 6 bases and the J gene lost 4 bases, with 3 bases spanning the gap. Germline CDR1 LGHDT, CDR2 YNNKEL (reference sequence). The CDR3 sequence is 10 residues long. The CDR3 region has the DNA TGTGCCAGCAGTAGAGAGACCCAGTACTTC. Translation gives CASSRETQYF.

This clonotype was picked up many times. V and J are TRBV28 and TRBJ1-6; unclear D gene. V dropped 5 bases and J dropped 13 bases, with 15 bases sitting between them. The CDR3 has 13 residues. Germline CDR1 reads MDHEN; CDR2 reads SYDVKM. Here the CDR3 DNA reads TGTGCCAGCAGTCTCCTCCTAAGAGGGCCCCTCCACTTT. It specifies CASSLLLRGPLHF.

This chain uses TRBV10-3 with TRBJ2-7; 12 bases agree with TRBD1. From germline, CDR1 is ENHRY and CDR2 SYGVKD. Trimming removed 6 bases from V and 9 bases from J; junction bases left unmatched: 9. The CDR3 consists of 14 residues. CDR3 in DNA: TGTGCCATCAGCAAGGGACAGGGGGCCCACGGGCAGTACTTC. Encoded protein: CAISKGQGAHGQYF.

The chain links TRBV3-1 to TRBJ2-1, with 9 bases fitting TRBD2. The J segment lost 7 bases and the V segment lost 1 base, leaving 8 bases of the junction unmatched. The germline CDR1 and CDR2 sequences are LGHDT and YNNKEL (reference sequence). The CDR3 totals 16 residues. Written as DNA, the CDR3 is TGTGCCAGCAGCCAAGGTGTCCTAGCGGGAATTAATGAGCAGTTCTTC. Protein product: CASSQGVLAGINEQFF.

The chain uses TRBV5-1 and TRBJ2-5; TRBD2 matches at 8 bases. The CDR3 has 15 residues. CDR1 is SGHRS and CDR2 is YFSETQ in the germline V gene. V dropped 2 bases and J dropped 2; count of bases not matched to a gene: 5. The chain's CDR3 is CASSFTAGGQETQYF. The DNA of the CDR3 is TGCGCCAGCAGCTTTACGGCGGGGGGACAAGAGACCCAGTACTTC.

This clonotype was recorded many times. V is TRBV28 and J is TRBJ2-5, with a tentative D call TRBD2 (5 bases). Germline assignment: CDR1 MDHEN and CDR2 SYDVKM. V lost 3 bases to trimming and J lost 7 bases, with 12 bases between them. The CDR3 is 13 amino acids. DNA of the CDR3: TGTGCCAGCAGTTTCGTGGGCGAGGGGACCCAGTACTTC. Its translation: CASSFVGEGTQYF.

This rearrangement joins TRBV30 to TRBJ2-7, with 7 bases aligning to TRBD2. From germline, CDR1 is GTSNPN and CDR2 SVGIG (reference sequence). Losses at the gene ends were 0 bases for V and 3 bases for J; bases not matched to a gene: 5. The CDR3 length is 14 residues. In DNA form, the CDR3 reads TGTGCCTGGAGTGTACGGGGCGGGGGCTACGAGCAGTACTTC. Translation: CAWSVRGGGYEQYF.

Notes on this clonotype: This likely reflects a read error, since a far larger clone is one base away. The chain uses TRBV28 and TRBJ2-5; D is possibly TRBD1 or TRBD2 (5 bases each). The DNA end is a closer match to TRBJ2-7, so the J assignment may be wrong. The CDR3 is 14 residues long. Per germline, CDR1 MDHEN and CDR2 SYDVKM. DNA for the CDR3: TGTGCCGGCAGTTTAACAGGAGGCGATTACGAGCAGTACTTC. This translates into CAGSLTGGDYEQYF.